These 23 T cell receptor beta chains came from one sample sequenced in a study of Graves' ophthalmopathy and Graves' hyperthyroidism. As the template, RNA transcripts were used to amplify TCR beta CDR3 regions. Following a first-round RT-PCR that used HTBI primers, a second-round multiplex PCR was carried out. Using its own MiXCR run on the multiplex PCR reads, TCRdb lists one record per CDR3 protein. The table includes about 740,000 distinct CDR3 sequences, approximately 40% detected once. Source material: peripheral blood. The receptors here all came from an adult man with Graves' ophthalmopathy.

In this sample, this clonotype turned up many times. This chain connects TRBV2 to TRBJ1-1, with D uncertain. Per the germline V gene, CDR1 is SNHLY and CDR2 is FYNNEI. V was pared by 11 bases and J by 4 bases, with 14 bases between. This CDR3 contains 12 residues. The CDR3 nucleotides read TGTGCCCCAAGGTACAAGGGCACTGAAGCTTTCTTT. It codes for CAPRYKGTEAFF.

This clonotype was recorded many times. The chain joins TRBV20-1 to TRBJ2-5; TRBD2 aligns across 12 bases. Germline V lookup: CDR1 DFQATT, CDR2 SNEGSKA (reference sequence). J lost 4 bases, V lost 4 bases, and 1 base had no gene match. This CDR3 contains 13 residues. The CDR3 DNA reads TGCAGTGCTATGACTAGCGGGGGAGAGACCCAGTACTTC. Protein product: CSAMTSGGETQYF.

This clonotype was observed a few times. The V call is TRBV7-9, the J call TRBJ2-6; no reliable D call. CDR3 length: 17 amino acids. Germline-derived CDR1 and CDR2 are SEHNR and FQNEAQ (reference sequence). The V gene lost 5 bases and the J gene lost 0 bases, with 14 bases spanning the gap. CDR3 region: CASSPTRRASGANVLTF. CDR3 sequence (DNA): TGTGCCAGCAGCCCCACCCGTAGGGCCTCTGGGGCCAACGTCCTGACTTTC.

A few counts support this clonotype. The V call is TRBV5-1, the J call TRBJ1-1; 10 bases are shared with TRBD1. The CDR3 runs to 13 residues. The germline CDR1 and CDR2 sequences are SGHRS and YFSETQ. The ends lost 7 bases at V and 6 bases at J; junction bases unmatched: 6. In nucleotides, the CDR3 is TGCGCCAGCCGAATTGGGACAGGGGCTGAAGCTTTCTTT. It specifies CASRIGTGAEAFF.

This clonotype was detected ten times or more. V and J are TRBV7-9 and TRBJ1-2; no definite D call. V lost 2 bases and J lost 6, with 10 bases in between. Germline V gene lookup returns CDR1 SEHNR and CDR2 FQNEAQ (reference sequence). The CDR3 sequence is 13 residues long. CDR3 bases: TGTGCCAGCAGCTTATCCCAGCTAGATGGCTACACCTTC. This translates into CASSLSQLDGYTF. The whole variable domain, remainder taken from reference TRBV7-9 and TRBJ1-2, is DTGVSQNPRHKITKRGQNVTFRCDPISEHNRLYWYRQTLGQGPEFLTYFQNEAQLEKSRLLSDRFSAERPKGSFSTLEIQRTEQGDSAMYLCASSLSQLDGYTFGSGTRLTVV.

This clonotype was counted at least ten times. V gene TRBV7-8 combines with J gene TRBJ1-3; D remains ambiguous. CDR1 is SGHVS, CDR2 FQNEAQ, per germline. V gave up 5 bases and J gave up 0 bases, with 14 bases separating them. The CDR3 totals 16 residues. The CDR3 is CASSPNTVLSGNTIYF. The CDR3 bases are TGTGCCAGCAGCCCGAATACAGTTCTCTCTGGAAACACCATATATTTT.

This clonotype was seen only a few times. The V call is TRBV2, the J call TRBJ2-7; D is possibly TRBD2 (5 bases). CDR3 length equals 15 residues. The V end lost 5 bases, the J end lost 2 bases, and 16 bases lay between the germline ends. Germline assignment: CDR1 SNHLY and CDR2 FYNNEI. CDR3 sequence reads: CASSLSWRSTYEQYF. CDR3 DNA sequence: TGTGCCAGCAGTTTATCGTGGAGGTCGACCTACGAGCAGTACTTC.

This sequence joins TRBV20-1 and TRBJ2-7; D uncertain. Trimming left V 0 bases short and J 0 bases short, with 12 bases between. The CDR3 consists of 15 residues. Germline CDR1 is DFQATT and CDR2 is SNEGSKA (reference sequence). The CDR3 nucleotides are TGCAGTGCTAGAGATAGAGACTTGCACTCCTACGAGCAGTACTTC. Protein product: CSARDRDLHSYEQYF.

This clonotype was seen ten or more times. This chain connects TRBV7-3 to TRBJ1-1, with 10 bases fitting TRBD1. Trimming removed 5 bases from V and 6 bases from J; junction bases left unmatched: 3. The CDR3 extends over 13 amino acids. Germline V lookup: CDR1 SGHTA, CDR2 FQGTGA. The CDR3 bases are TGTGCCAGCAGCCACGGACAGGGGGCTGAAGCTTTCTTT. This encodes CASSHGQGAEAFF.

This clonotype showed up many times. The chain combines TRBV11-2 with TRBJ2-2, with TRBD1 matching 7 bases. CDR1 is SGHAT and CDR2 is FQNNGV in the germline V gene. The ends lost 5 bases at V and 7 bases at J; junction bases unmatched: 7. The CDR3 has 14 amino acids. CDR3 region: CASSLSTGLGELFF. The CDR3 nucleotides read TGTGCCAGCAGCCTATCGACAGGGCTCGGGGAGCTGTTTTTT.

This clonotype was seen more than once but under ten times. This chain connects TRBV11-3 to TRBJ2-3; 7 bases map to TRBD1. Germline V lookup: CDR1 SGHNT, CDR2 YENEEA. V lost 6 bases to trimming and J lost 2 bases; unmatched junction nucleotides: 8. The CDR3 loop spans 15 amino acids. This chain's CDR3 is CASSFPGTATDTQYF. The CDR3 DNA follows: TGTGCCAGCAGTTTTCCCGGGACAGCCACAGATACGCAGTATTTT.

The rearrangement links TRBV11-1 to TRBJ1-4; D not resolved. The CDR3 covers 17 residues. Between the trimmed V and J ends, which lost 1 base and 0 bases, there was a span of 12 bases. The germline gives CDR1 SGHAT, CDR2 FQDESV (reference sequence). The CDR3 loop is CASSLVPPSATNEKLFF. As DNA, the CDR3 is TGTGCCAGCAGCTTAGTTCCCCCCAGTGCAACTAATGAAAAACTGTTTTTT.

V usage is TRBV29-1 and J usage is TRBJ2-7, with D tentatively TRBD2 (5 bases). V was trimmed by 7 bases and J by 4 bases, leaving 11 bases between them. The CDR3 extends over 11 amino acids. CDR1 and CDR2 (germline): SQVTM, ANQGSEA. The CDR3 spells CSGVRGYEQYF. The CDR3 nucleotides are TGCAGCGGCGTCCGAGGGTACGAGCAGTACTTC.

This clonotype was counted only a few times. V and J are TRBV7-9 and TRBJ2-5; D unclear. The CDR3 has 15 amino acids. Germline V lookup: CDR1 SEHNR, CDR2 FQNEAQ (reference sequence). V was trimmed by 5 bases and J by 1 base, leaving 14 bases between them. DNA for the CDR3: TGTGCCAGCAGCCAAGGGCCGGGTTTCCAAGAGACCCAGTACTTC. It yields the protein CASSQGPGFQETQYF.

This clonotype has a count of ten or more. The rearrangement uses TRBV9 and TRBJ1-2, with D tentatively TRBD1 (6 bases). The CDR3 totals 12 residues. Germline lookup yields CDR1 SGDLS and CDR2 YYNGEE. V lost 3 bases and J lost 5, with 8 bases in between. The CDR3 DNA reads as TGTGCCAGCAGCGAAGGACAGTATGGCTACACCTTC. Translating gives CASSEGQYGYTF.

Points on this clonotype: Its ends do not fully match the called genes, so a read error is possible. The chain employs TRBV10-1 and TRBJ2-5, with 7 bases aligning to TRBD1. Germline V gene sequence: CDR1 WNHNN, CDR2 SYGVQD (reference sequence). The CDR3 loop spans 14 amino acids. CDR3 amino acids: CASSTTTGVETQYF. The CDR3 DNA is TGTGCCAGCAGTACGACTACAGGGGTCGAGACCCAGTACTTC.

This clonotype was recorded at least ten times. CDR3 sequence (DNA): TGTGCCAGCAGTATCCGGACAGCCTCCGAGCAGTACTTC. Translation gives CASSIRTASEQYF. This rearrangement joins TRBV12-3 or TRBV12-4 to TRBJ2-7; D may be TRBD1 (6 bases). This CDR3 has 13 amino acids. V lost 5 bases to trimming and J lost 6 bases, with 14 bases between them.

The rearrangement links TRBV7-9 to TRBJ1-2, with 9 nucleotides matching TRBD1. V lost 1 base, J lost 4 bases, and 4 bases stayed unmatched. There are 15 residues in the CDR3. Per germline, CDR1 SEHNR and CDR2 FQNEAQ (reference sequence). CDR3 nucleotides: TGTGCCAGCAGCTTAGTGGACAGGGGCGGCTATGGCTACACCTTC. Its translation: CASSLVDRGGYGYTF.

This clonotype was picked up many times. The chain is built from TRBV20-1 and TRBJ1-5; D gene ambiguous. V shed 5 bases and J shed 9 bases, with 17 bases lying between them. Germline V lookup: CDR1 DFQATT, CDR2 SNEGSKA (reference sequence). This CDR3 region has 13 residues. In DNA form, the CDR3 reads TGCAGTGCTGAGAGGGAGGGTCCACGGCCCCAGCATTTT. Translated, it gives CSAEREGPRPQHF.

V usage is TRBV24-1 and J usage is TRBJ1-6; D not certain. Germline-derived CDR1 and CDR2 are KGHDR and SFDVKD. CDR3 size: 12 residues. V lost 4 bases and J lost 10, with 7 bases in between. The CDR3 sequence: CATSDVGSPLHF. The CDR3 DNA reads TGTGCCACCAGTGACGTGGGATCACCCCTCCACTTT.

This clonotype showed up many times. This chain links TRBV15 with TRBJ2-5; D possibly uses TRBD1 or TRBD2 (5 bases each). Germline V CDR1 and CDR2: LNHNV, YYDKDF (reference sequence). Trimming removed 0 bases at V and 5 bases at J, with 10 bases between. The CDR3 consists of 14 residues. This CDR3 reads CATSRDPEGETQYF. The CDR3 DNA is TGTGCCACCAGCAGAGATCCTGAGGGGGAGACCCAGTACTTC.

The chain recombines TRBV2 with TRBJ1-2; 10 bases match TRBD1. J gave up 8 bases and V 6 bases, and 9 bases lay outside the gene matches. CDR1 SNHLY and CDR2 FYNNEI come from the germline V gene. The CDR3 totals 14 residues. CDR3 DNA: TGTGCCAGCAGAGCCGGGACAGGGGTTGAGGGCTACACCTTC. Translating it yields CASRAGTGVEGYTF. Variable domain in full (rest from reference TRBV2 and TRBJ1-2): EPEVTQTPSHQVTQMGQEVILRCVPISNHLYFYWYRQILGQKVEFLVSFYNNEISEKSEIFDDQFSVERPDGSNFTLKIRSTKLEDSAMYFCASRAGTGVEGYTFGSGTRLTVV.

This clonotype was seen more than once but under ten times. The chain couples TRBV12-3 or TRBV12-4 to TRBJ2-5; D may be TRBD2 (7 bases). With 3 bases removed from V and 1 base from J, the gap between germline ends came to 12 bases. This CDR3 spans 15 amino acids. DNA of the CDR3: TGTGCCAGCAGTTTTCGGGGGGCAGTCCAAGAGACCCAGTACTTC. Translating it yields CASSFRGAVQETQYF.